These 2 T cell receptor beta chains were all obtained from the same sample, sequenced in a study of cytomegalovirus exposure and HLA in healthy donors. TCRdb's table, derived via immunoSEQ multiplex PCR, lists solely in-frame clones and lacks some. This table holds around 240,000 clones, around 91% found once. Input material: PBMCs. These receptors were collected from a young woman in good health and CMV-seronegative.

The V gene is TRBV7-9, the J gene TRBJ2-7; D may be TRBD2 (6 bases). CDR3 length: 14 residues. The ends were cut back, 6 bases at V and 4 bases at J, with 16 bases in the middle. CDR1 and CDR2 (germline): SEHNR, FQNEAQ (reference sequence). The DNA for the CDR3 is TGTGCCAGCAGTTCCCCGGGACTCAGATACGAGCAGTACTTC. Translated, it gives CASSSPGLRYEQYF.

The J gene is TRBJ2-3, the V gene TRBV28; a weak D match, TRBD2 (7 bases). Germline-derived CDR1 and CDR2 are MDHEN and SYDVKM. Trimming removed 7 bases from V and 4 bases from J, with 18 bases in between. This CDR3 spans 15 amino acids. CDR3 loop: CASTSGGLGADTQYF. CDR3 DNA: TGTGCCAGCACCTCGGGGGGCCTGGGCGCAGATACGCAGTATTTT.